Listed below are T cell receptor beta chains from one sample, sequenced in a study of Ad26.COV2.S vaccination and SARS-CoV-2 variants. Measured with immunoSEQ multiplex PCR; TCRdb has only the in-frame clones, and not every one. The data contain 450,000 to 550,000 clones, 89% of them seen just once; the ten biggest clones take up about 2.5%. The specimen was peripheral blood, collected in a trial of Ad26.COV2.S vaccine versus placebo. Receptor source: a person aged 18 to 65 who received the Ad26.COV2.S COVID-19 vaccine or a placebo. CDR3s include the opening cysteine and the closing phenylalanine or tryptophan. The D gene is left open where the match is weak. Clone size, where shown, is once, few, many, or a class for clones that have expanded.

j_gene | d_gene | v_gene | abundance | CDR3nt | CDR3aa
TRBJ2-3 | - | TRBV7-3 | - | TGTGCCAGCAGCTCTGGTCCGTATGCAGATACGCAGTATTTT | CASSSGPYADTQYF
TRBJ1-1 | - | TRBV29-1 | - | TGCAGCGTTGAAAGGGGGAGGACTGAAGCTTTCTTT | CSVERGRTEAFF
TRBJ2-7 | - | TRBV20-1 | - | TGCAGTGCTCTGGTCTCCTACGAGCAGTACTTC | CSALVSYEQYF
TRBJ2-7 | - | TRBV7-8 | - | TGTGCCAGCAGCTTAATCCATTCCGGCGAGCAGTACTTC | CASSLIHSGEQYF
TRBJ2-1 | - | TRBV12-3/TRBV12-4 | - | TGTGCCAGCAGTTTTACCGGAAATGAGCAGTTCTTC | CASSFTGNEQFF
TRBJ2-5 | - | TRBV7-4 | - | TGTGCCAGCAGATCCCGTAGGGTCGGACAGCGAAAAGAGACCCAGTACTTC | CASRSRRVGQRKETQYF
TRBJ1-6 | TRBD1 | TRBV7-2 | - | TGTGCCAGCGGACAGGGTACCTATAATTCACCCCTCCACTTT | CASGQGTYNSPLHF
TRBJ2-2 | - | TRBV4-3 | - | TGCGCCAGCAGCCAAGATCAGTGGGGAAGGGCCGGGGAGCTGTTTTTT | CASSQDQWGRAGELFF
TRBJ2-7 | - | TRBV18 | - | TGTGCCAGCTCACGCTACCTAACCGGGACGGGGGCATCCGAGCAGTACTTC | CASSRYLTGTGASEQYF
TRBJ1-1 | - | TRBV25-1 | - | TGTGCCAGCAGTCAGTATCAGAACACTGAAGCTTTCTTT | CASSQYQNTEAFF
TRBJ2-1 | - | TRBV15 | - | TGTGCCACCAGCAGAGGAGGACAAATCCTAGTGAATGAGCAGTTCTTC | CATSRGGQILVNEQFF
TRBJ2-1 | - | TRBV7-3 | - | TGTGCCAGCAGCCCAGGGCCCAGCTCCTACAATGAGCAGTTCTTC | CASSPGPSSYNEQFF
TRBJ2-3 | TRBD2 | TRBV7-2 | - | TGTGCCAGCAGCCGTAGCGGGATCGACACAGATACGCAGTATTTT | CASSRSGIDTDTQYF
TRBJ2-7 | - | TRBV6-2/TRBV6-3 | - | TGTGCCAGCAGTCACGACGGACGGCACTACGAGCAGTACTTC | CASSHDGRHYEQYF
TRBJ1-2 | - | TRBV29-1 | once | TGCAGCGTTGAGGGGCGGTTAAACTACGGAATTGGCTACACCTTC | CSVEGRLNYGIGYTF
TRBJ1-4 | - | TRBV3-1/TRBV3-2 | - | TGTGCCAGCAGCCAAAGTGAAAAACTGTTTTTT | CASSQSEKLFF
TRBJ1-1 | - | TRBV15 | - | TGTGCCACCAGCAGAGTGGTTGGCGCTGAAGCTTTCTTT | CATSRVVGAEAFF
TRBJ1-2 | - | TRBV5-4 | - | TGTGCCAGCAGCTCCAAGGTGGGGGTGGACTATGGCTACACCTTC | CASSSKVGVDYGYTF
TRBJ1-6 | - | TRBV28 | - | TGTGCCAGCAGTTCGCCGGGGAGGGCCCTCCACTTT | CASSSPGRALHF
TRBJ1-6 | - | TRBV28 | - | TGTGCCAGCACCCTTGCCGGGGGGCATTCACCCCTCCACTTT | CASTLAGGHSPLHF
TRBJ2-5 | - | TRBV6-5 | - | TGTGCCAGCAAACAAGCGGATCAAGAGACCCAGTACTTC | CASKQADQETQYF